The 22 T cell receptor beta chains given below trace back to one sample, sequenced in a study of blood T cell repertoires in COVID-19. Some clones are missing from TCRdb's copy, which holds only in-frame ones; the method was immunoSEQ multiplex PCR. The data show under 300,000 clones, 82% seen once. Sequencing input: peripheral blood. The receptors come from a woman aged 55-70 years with active or convalescent COVID-19.

The chain uses TRBV5-6 and TRBJ1-1; unclear D gene. CDR3 length equals 15 residues. V was clipped by 4 bases and J by 1 base, with 14 bases between them. Germline-derived CDR1 and CDR2 are SGHDT and YYEEEE. CDR3 protein: CASSLRPYRNTEAFF. The CDR3 region has the DNA TGTGCCAGCAGCCTCCGGCCATACAGGAACACTGAAGCTTTCTTT.

The CDR3 sequence: CASSLGGGAVTQYF. Here the CDR3 DNA reads TGTGCCAGCAGCTTAGGCGGGGGGGCGGTTACGCAGTATTTT. The chain has TRBV13 and TRBJ2-3; 8 nucleotides align to TRBD2. The CDR3 consists of 14 residues. V shed 0 bases, J shed 8 bases, and the junction held 4 bases outside the gene matches. Germline V gene data show CDR1 as PRHDT and CDR2 as FYEKMQ (reference sequence).

The J gene is TRBJ1-2, the V gene TRBV5-4, with D tentatively TRBD1 (6 bases). Germline CDR1 and CDR2: SGHNT and YYREEE (reference sequence). This CDR3 spans 14 amino acids. Trimming removed 2 bases from V and 4 bases from J, with 12 bases in between. CDR3 DNA sequence: TGTGCCAGCAGCTTTGCAGGGGACGTCTATGGCTACACCTTC. It is translated as CASSFAGDVYGYTF. Variable domain in full (rest from reference TRBV5-4 and TRBJ1-2): ETGVTQSPTHLIKTRGQQVTLRCSSQSGHNTVSWYQQALGQGPQFIFQYYREEENGRGNFPPRFSGLQFPNYSSELNVNALELDDSALYLCASSFAGDVYGYTFGSGTRLTVV.

This clone was found a few times. The V gene is TRBV7-8, the J gene TRBJ2-7; TRBD1 matches at 8 bases. CDR1 is SGHVS, CDR2 FQNEAQ, per germline. After removal of 5 bases from V and 0 bases from J, the junction contained 6 bases not matched to a gene. The CDR3 runs 15 residues. The CDR3, as DNA: TGTGCCAGCAGCATAAGGACAGGGACCTCCTACGAGCAGTACTTC. This sequence encodes CASSIRTGTSYEQYF.

In DNA, the CDR3 is TGTGCCAGCAGCTTAATGGGGGGGAATTTCACCTATAATTCACCCCTCCACTTT. Translating gives CASSLMGGNFTYNSPLHF. The chain couples TRBV7-3 to TRBJ1-6, with D possibly matching TRBD1 (5 bases). V was trimmed by 1 base and J by 2 bases, leaving 15 bases between them. The CDR3 covers 18 residues. Germline CDR1 reads SGHTA; CDR2 reads FQGTGA.

The chain is built from TRBV7-9 and TRBJ2-7; D is perhaps TRBD1 (5 bases). The CDR3 covers 14 residues. The germline CDR1 and CDR2 sequences are SEHNR and FQNEAQ (reference sequence). Trimming took 3 bases from V and 2 from J, leaving 11 bases between them. The CDR3 protein is CASSFGAATYEQYF. The CDR3 region has the DNA TGTGCCAGCAGCTTTGGGGCAGCGACCTACGAGCAGTACTTC.

The gene calls are TRBV6-5 and TRBJ2-1; a weak D match, TRBD2 (6 bases). Germline-derived CDR1 and CDR2 are MNHEY and SVGAGI. V shed 7 bases and J shed 12 bases, with 19 bases lying between them. The CDR3 totals 13 residues. CDR3 coding DNA: TGTGCCAGCACCGCCTACGGGACTCTAGGGCAGTTCTTC. Translated: CASTAYGTLGQFF.

As for this clone: A much larger clonotype is one base distant, so this may be a read error. The V call is TRBV4-2, the J call TRBJ1-5; D is undetermined. The CDR3 is made up of 14 amino acids. Germline V gene sequence: CDR1 LGHNA, CDR2 YNFKEQ. Trimming took 0 bases from V and 2 from J, leaving 5 bases between them. CDR3 region: CASSQDGGNQPQHF. The CDR3 DNA sequence: TGTGCCAGCAGCCAAGATGGAGGCAATCAGCCCCAGCATTTT.

This clone was observed once. This chain links TRBV12-3 or TRBV12-4 with TRBJ1-2, with D possibly TRBD1 on 5 matching bases. Trimming shortened V by 3 bases and J by 3 bases, and 8 bases separated the two germline ends. This CDR3 contains 13 residues. Here the CDR3 DNA reads TGTGCCAGCAGTTTTTTAGGGGACTATGGCTACACCTTC. As protein: CASSFLGDYGYTF.

V gene TRBV7-2 combines with J gene TRBJ2-3; TRBD1 is a possible D gene (6 bases). With 6 bases removed from V and 0 bases from J, the gap between germline ends came to 10 bases. The germline V gene encodes CDR1 SGHTA and CDR2 FQGNSA. The CDR3 contains 14 residues. The CDR3 sequence: CASSGQPSTDTQYF. CDR3 nucleotide sequence: TGTGCCAGCAGTGGACAGCCCAGCACAGATACGCAGTATTTT.

This chain joins TRBV27 and TRBJ1-6; TRBD1 aligns across 9 bases. Germline-derived CDR1 and CDR2 are MNHEY and SMNVEV (reference sequence). The V and J ends lost 3 bases and 9 bases, in that order; junction bases with no gene match: 3. This CDR3 has 14 residues. CDR3 sequence: CASSLGDRVSPLHF. The CDR3 coding sequence is TGTGCCAGCAGTTTGGGGGACAGGGTTTCACCCCTCCACTTT.

The chain carries TRBV11-2 and TRBJ1-6, with D uncertain. The CDR3 loop spans 11 amino acids. Germline CDR1 SGHAT, CDR2 FQNNGV. Trimming removed 3 bases at V and 10 bases at J, with 4 bases between. The CDR3 sequence is CASSLASPLHF. CDR3 bases: TGTGCCAGCAGCTTGGCCTCACCCCTCCACTTT.

The chain links TRBV7-3 to TRBJ1-4; 9 bases align to TRBD1. With V trimmed by 5 bases and J by 2 bases, 3 bases remained unmatched. Germline CDR1 and CDR2: SGHTA and FQGTGA. The CDR3 has 15 amino acids. For the CDR3, the DNA is TGTGCCAGCAGCCCGACAGGGGGGACTAATGAAAAACTGTTTTTT. It translates to CASSPTGGTNEKLFF.

This chain joins TRBV30 and TRBJ2-3, with D unclear. The V and J ends lost 3 bases and 0 bases respectively, with 4 bases between them. Germline V gene sequence: CDR1 GTSNPN, CDR2 SVGIG (reference sequence). This CDR3 has 12 amino acids. CDR3: CAWSTSTDTQYF. The CDR3 DNA follows: TGTGCCTGGAGCACAAGCACAGATACGCAGTATTTT.

This clone showed up just a few times. The rearrangement links TRBV5-6 to TRBJ1-1; D possibly corresponds to TRBD1 (6 bases). The germline V gene encodes CDR1 SGHDT and CDR2 YYEEEE. The CDR3 is made up of 16 amino acids. Trimming removed 4 bases from V and 1 base from J, with 17 bases in between. The CDR3, as DNA: TGTGCCAGCAGCCTCTATGGGGGCGCGAGGAACACTGAAGCTTTCTTT. It yields the protein CASSLYGGARNTEAFF.

This sequence joins TRBV4-1 and TRBJ2-2; a possible D gene is TRBD2 (6 bases). CDR3 length: 17 amino acids. V was clipped by 1 base and J by 4 bases, with 16 bases between them. The germline CDR1 and CDR2 sequences are MGHRA and YSYEKL. CDR3 coding DNA: TGCGCCAGCAGCCAAGTCGATCTGGGACTCTCCACCGGGGAGCTGTTTTTT. It codes for CASSQVDLGLSTGELFF.

The V call is TRBV6-5, the J call TRBJ2-7, with TRBD2 matching over 12 bases. The germline V gene has CDR1 MNHEY and CDR2 SVGAGI. Losses at the gene ends were 6 bases for V and 4 bases for J; bases not matched to a gene: 7. This CDR3 has 15 residues. CDR3 bases: TGTGCCAGCAGATCCCTAGCGGGGGGGCGGTACGAGCAGTACTTC. Protein sequence: CASRSLAGGRYEQYF.

The chain couples TRBV2 to TRBJ2-3; possibly TRBD1 for D (5 bases). Germline CDR1 is SNHLY and CDR2 is FYNNEI. This CDR3 is 13 amino acids long. Trimming took off 7 bases at V and 6 bases at J, with 14 bases between the two ends. The CDR3 bases are TGTGCCAGCAACTCCCTTAGGGGTGATACGCAGTATTTT. Its protein is CASNSLRGDTQYF.

The genes are TRBV10-3 and TRBJ2-3; 7 positions agree with TRBD1. V was clipped by 3 bases and J by 0 bases; unmatched bases: 3. Looked up from germline, CDR1 is ENHRY and CDR2 is SYGVKD. The CDR3 loop spans 15 amino acids. The CDR3 loop is CAISDGQASTDTQYF. The CDR3 nucleotides read TGTGCCATCAGTGACGGACAGGCTAGCACAGATACGCAGTATTTT.

This chain uses TRBV7-3 with TRBJ2-7; 9 nucleotides agree with TRBD1. Trimming removed 0 bases from V and 0 bases from J; junction bases left unmatched: 0. The germline V gene encodes CDR1 SGHTA and CDR2 FQGTGA. The CDR3 length is 15 residues. The CDR3 DNA reads as TGTGCCAGCAGCTTAACGGGACAGGGCTCCTACGAGCAGTACTTC. Its protein is CASSLTGQGSYEQYF.

V gene TRBV2 combines with J gene TRBJ1-4; the match to TRBD1 covers 9 bases. This CDR3 is 13 amino acids long. Germline assignment: CDR1 SNHLY and CDR2 FYNNEI. Germline trimming cut 8 bases from V and 6 bases from J; bases unmatched to any gene: 4. CDR3 protein: CASSGTGHEKLFF. CDR3 DNA: TGTGCCAGCTCCGGGACAGGGCATGAAAAACTGTTTTTT.

The V gene is TRBV7-3, the J gene TRBJ2-1; D may be TRBD1 (7 bases). Trimming took 2 bases from V and 7 from J, leaving 15 bases between them. Germline V gene sequence: CDR1 SGHTA, CDR2 FQGTGA. CDR3 size: 15 residues. This chain's CDR3 is CASSLAGGRGNEQFF. CDR3 in DNA: TGTGCCAGCAGCTTAGCAGGGGGGCGCGGGAATGAGCAGTTCTTC. The entire variable domain, with the rest obtained from reference TRBV7-3 and TRBJ2-1, is as follows: GAGVSQTPSNKVTEKGKYVELRCDPISGHTALYWYRQSLGQGPEFLIYFQGTGAADDSGLPNDRFFAVRPEGSVSTLKIQRTERGDSAVYLCASSLAGGRGNEQFFGPGTRLTVL.